This T cell receptor (beta chain) was recovered during a study of T cell repertoires in cytomegalovirus infection. As for the study in general: Public TCR beta signature analysis indicated the presence of both CMV infection and matching HLA type. General study results and limits: Identification of carriers of CMV plus the relevant HLA was achieved through cumulative public TCR beta family frequency. Dominating the ex vivo response were TCR beta clonotypes that were CMV-specific and HLA-C-restricted.

This clonotype has a handful of counts. The target antigen is unknown. Trimming left V 5 bases short and J 0 bases short, with 11 bases between. The germline V gene has CDR1 SGHVT and CDR2 SQSDAQ. This CDR3 spans 15 amino acids. TCRdb itself ran the reads through MiXCR, one entry per CDR3 protein. The table has some 680,000 distinct CDR3 sequences, approximately 40% seen once. The sample was PBMCs. The V and J genes are TRBV7-4 and TRBJ1-3; D not certain. The receptor's source is a human donor in good health (CMV status not recorded). Some clones in this sample may be carry-over from other donors' samples. DNA of the CDR3: TGTGCCAGCAGCCCCCGGGGTCCCTCTGGAAACACCATATATTTT. It specifies CASSPRGPSGNTIYF. The full variable domain, in which reference TRBV7-4 and TRBJ1-3 provide the parts outside the CDR3, is GAGVSQSPRYKVAKRGRDVALRCDSISGHVTLYWYRQTLGQGSEVLTYSQSDAQRDKSGRPSGRFSAERPERSVSTLKIQRTEQGDSAVYLCASSPRGPSGNTIYFGEGSWLTVV.